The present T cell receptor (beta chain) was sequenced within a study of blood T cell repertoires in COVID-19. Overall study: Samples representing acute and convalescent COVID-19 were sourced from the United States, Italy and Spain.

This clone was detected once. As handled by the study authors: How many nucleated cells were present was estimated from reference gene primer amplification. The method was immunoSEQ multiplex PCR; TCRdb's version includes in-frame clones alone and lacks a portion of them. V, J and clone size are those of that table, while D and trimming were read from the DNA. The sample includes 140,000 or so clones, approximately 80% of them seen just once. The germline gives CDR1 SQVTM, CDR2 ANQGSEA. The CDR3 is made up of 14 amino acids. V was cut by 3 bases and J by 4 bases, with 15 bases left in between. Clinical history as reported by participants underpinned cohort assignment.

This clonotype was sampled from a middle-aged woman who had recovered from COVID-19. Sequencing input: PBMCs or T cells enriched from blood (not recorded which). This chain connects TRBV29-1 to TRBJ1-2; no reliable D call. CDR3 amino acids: CSVDPGGEFYGYTF. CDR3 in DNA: TGCAGCGTTGACCCTGGTGGGGAGTTCTATGGCTACACCTTC.